This T cell receptor beta chain was recorded in a study of identical twins. Germline V gene data show CDR1 as MDHEN and CDR2 as SYDVKM. V was shortened by 3 bases and J by 5 bases, with 17 bases between the two germline ends. The CDR3 is made up of 16 amino acids. Study-wide points: In monozygotic twins, models underestimated the sharing of out-of-frame TCR alpha. With abundant cord blood beta clonotypes, insertions were fewer; memory repertoires showed no such pattern.

This clonotype was seen a handful of times. Antigen unknown. TCRdb itself ran the 5' RACE reads through MiXCR, one entry per CDR3 protein. The sample includes a few hundred thousand distinct CDR3 sequences, approximately 9.6% seen only once; the top ten take 3%. The sample was also reused in another study, on yellow fever vaccine responses in identical twins.

The gene calls are TRBV28 and TRBJ1-5, with a weak D call TRBD1 (5 bases). This TCR came from a woman in her late teens or twenties in good health. The sequencing sample was made of PBMCs. As DNA, the CDR3 is TGTGCCAGCAGTTTCCGGGGTTCGGGCAGGGATCAGCCCCAGCATTTT. It encodes CASSFRGSGRDQPQHF.